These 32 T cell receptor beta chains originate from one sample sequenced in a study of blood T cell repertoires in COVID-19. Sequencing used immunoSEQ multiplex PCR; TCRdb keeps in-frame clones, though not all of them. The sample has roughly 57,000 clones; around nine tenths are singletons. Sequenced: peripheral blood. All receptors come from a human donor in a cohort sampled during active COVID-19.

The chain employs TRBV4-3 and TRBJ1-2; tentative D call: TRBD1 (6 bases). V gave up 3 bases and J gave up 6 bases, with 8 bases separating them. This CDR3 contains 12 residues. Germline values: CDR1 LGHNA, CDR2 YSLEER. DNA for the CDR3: TGCGCCAGCAGCCAGGGGGCTCATGGCTACACCTTC. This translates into CASSQGAHGYTF.

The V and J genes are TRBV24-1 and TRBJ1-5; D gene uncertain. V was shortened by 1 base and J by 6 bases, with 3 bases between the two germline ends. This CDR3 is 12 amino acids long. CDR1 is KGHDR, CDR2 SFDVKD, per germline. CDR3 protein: CATSDFSQPQHF. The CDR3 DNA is TGTGCCACCAGTGATTTTAGTCAGCCCCAGCATTTT.

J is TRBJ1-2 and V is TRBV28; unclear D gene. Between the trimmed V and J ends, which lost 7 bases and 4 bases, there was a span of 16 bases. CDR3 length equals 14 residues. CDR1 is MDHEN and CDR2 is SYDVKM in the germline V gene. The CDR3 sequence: CASKEVTVAYGYTF. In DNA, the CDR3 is TGTGCCAGCAAGGAGGTTACAGTCGCCTATGGCTACACCTTC.

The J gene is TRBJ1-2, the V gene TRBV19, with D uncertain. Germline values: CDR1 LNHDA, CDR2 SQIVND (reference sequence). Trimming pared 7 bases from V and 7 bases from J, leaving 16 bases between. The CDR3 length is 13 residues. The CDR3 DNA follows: TGTGCCAGTAATGGGAGAGGCGCTAGTGGCTACACCTTC. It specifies CASNGRGASGYTF.

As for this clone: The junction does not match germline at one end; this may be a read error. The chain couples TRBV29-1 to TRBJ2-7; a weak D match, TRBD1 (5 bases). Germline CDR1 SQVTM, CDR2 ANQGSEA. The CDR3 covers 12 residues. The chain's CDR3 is CSVEDRLYEQYF. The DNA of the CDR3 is TGCAGCGTAGAAGACAGACTCTACGAGCAGTACTTC.

This CDR3 reads CASSRDRFGGNTIYF. In DNA, the CDR3 is TGTGCCAGCAGTCGTGACAGGTTTGGAGGAAACACCATATATTTT. This chain connects TRBV6-5 to TRBJ1-3; D perhaps matches TRBD1 (6 bases). The V gene's germline CDR1 is MNHEY and CDR2 SVGAGI. The CDR3 is made up of 15 amino acids. Trimming left V 5 bases short and J 4 bases short, with 15 bases between.

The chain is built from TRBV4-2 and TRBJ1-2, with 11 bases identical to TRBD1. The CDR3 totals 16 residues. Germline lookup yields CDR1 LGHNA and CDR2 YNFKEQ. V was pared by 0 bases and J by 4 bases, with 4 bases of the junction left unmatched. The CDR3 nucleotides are TGTGCCAGCAGCCAAGAGTCGGGGACAGGGGGCTATGGCTACACCTTC. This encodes CASSQESGTGGYGYTF.

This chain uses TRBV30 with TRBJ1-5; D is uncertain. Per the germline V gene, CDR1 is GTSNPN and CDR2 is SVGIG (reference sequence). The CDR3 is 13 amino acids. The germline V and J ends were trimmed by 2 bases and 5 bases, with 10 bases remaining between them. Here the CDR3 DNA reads TGTGCCTGGAGTCGGCAAGAGGATCAGCCCCAGCATTTT. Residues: CAWSRQEDQPQHF.

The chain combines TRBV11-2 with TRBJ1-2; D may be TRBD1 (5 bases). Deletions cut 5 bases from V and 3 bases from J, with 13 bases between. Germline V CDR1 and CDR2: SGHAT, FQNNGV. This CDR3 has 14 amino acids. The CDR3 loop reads CASSASRAHYGYTF. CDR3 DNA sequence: TGTGCCAGCAGCGCTTCCAGGGCGCACTATGGCTACACCTTC.

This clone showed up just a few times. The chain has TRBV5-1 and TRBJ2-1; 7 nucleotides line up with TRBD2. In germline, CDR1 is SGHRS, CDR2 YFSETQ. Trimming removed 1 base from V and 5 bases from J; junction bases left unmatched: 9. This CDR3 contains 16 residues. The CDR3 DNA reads TGCGCCAGCAGCTTGCGGGTTGGGAGCGGGGACAATGAGCAGTTCTTC. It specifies CASSLRVGSGDNEQFF.

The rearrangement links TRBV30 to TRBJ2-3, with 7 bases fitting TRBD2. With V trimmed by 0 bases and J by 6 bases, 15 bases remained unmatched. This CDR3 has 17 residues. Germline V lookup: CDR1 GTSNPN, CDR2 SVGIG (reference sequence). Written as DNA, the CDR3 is TGTGCCTGGAGTGTATCTCCACGACTAGCTGCAGGCGATACGCAGTATTTT. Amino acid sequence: CAWSVSPRLAAGDTQYF.

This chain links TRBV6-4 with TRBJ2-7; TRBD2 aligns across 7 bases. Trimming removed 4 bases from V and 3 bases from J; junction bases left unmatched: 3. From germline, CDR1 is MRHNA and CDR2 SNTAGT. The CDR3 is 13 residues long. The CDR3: CASSVTSDYEQYF. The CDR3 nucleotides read TGTGCCAGCAGTGTTACTAGCGACTACGAGCAGTACTTC.

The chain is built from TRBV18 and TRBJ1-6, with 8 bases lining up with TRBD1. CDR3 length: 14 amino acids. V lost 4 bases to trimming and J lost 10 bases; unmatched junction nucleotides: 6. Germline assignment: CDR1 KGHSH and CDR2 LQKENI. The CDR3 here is CASSLGQGRSPLHF. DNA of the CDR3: TGTGCCAGCTCACTTGGACAGGGTAGGTCACCCCTCCACTTT.

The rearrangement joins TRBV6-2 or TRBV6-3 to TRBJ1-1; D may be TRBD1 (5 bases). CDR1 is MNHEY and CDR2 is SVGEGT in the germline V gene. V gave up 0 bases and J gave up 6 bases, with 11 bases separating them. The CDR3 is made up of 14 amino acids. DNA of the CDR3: TGTGCCAGCAGTTACTCGATTTTAGGGGCTGAAGCTTTCTTT. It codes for CASSYSILGAEAFF.

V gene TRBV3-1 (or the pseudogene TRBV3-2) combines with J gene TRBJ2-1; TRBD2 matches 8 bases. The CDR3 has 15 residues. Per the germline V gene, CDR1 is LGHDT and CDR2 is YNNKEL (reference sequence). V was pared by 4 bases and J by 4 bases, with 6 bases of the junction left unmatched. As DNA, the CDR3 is TGTGCCAGCAGCCCCCTACGGGAGGGATACAATGAGCAGTTCTTC. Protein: CASSPLREGYNEQFF.

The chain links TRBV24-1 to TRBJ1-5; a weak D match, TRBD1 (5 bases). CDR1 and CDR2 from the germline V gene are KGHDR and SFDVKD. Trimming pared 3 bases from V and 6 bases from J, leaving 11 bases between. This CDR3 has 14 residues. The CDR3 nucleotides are TGTGCCACCAGTGATGGGGCGAAAAGTCAGCCCCAGCATTTT. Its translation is CATSDGAKSQPQHF.

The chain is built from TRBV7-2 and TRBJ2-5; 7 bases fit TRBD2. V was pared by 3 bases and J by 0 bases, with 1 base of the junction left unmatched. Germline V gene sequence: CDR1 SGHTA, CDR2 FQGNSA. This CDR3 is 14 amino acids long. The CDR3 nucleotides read TGTGCCAGCAGCTTTGGGGGGGACCAAGAGACCCAGTACTTC. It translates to CASSFGGDQETQYF. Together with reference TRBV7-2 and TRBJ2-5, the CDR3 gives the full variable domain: GAGVSQSPSNKVTEKGKDVELRCDPISGHTALYWYRQSLGQGLEFLIYFQGNSAPDKSGLPSDRFSAERTGGSVSTLTIQRTQQEDSAVYLCASSFGGDQETQYFGPGTRLLVL.

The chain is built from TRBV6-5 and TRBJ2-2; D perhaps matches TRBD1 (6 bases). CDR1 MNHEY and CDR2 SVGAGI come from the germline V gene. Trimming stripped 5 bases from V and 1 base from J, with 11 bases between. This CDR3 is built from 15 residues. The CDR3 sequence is CASSRGFRNTGELFF. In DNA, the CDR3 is TGTGCCAGCAGTAGGGGGTTTAGGAACACCGGGGAGCTGTTTTTT.

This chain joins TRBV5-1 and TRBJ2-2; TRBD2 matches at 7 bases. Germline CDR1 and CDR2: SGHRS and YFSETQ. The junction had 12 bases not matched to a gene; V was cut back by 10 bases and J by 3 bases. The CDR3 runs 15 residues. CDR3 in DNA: TGCGCCTCTCTCCGGGGAGGGGAGGACACCGGGGAGCTGTTTTTT. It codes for CASLRGGEDTGELFF.

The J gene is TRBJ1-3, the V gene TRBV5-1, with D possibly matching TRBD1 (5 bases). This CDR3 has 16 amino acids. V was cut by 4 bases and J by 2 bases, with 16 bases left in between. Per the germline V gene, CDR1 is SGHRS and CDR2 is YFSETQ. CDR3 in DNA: TGCGCCAGCAGCGGTGGTTGGTCAGGGACTGGAAACACCATATATTTT. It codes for CASSGGWSGTGNTIYF. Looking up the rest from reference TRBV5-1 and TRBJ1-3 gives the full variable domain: KAGVTQTPRYLIKTRGQQVTLSCSPISGHRSVSWYQQTPGQGLQFLFEYFSETQRNKGNFPGRFSGRQFSNSRSEMNVSTLELGDSALYLCASSGGWSGTGNTIYFGEGSWLTVV.

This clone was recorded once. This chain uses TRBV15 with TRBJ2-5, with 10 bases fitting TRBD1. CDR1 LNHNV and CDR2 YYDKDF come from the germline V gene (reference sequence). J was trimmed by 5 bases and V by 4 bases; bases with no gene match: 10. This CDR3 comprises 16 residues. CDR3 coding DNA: TGTGCCACCAGCAAGGATCGGACAGGGGGTAGGGAGACCCAGTACTTC. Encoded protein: CATSKDRTGGRETQYF.

This CDR3 reads CASSERSSEQFF. The DNA of the CDR3 is TGTGCCAGCAGTGAAAGGTCTAGTGAGCAGTTCTTC. The chain employs TRBV2 and TRBJ2-1; no reliable D call. Per germline, CDR1 SNHLY and CDR2 FYNNEI. Between the trimmed V and J ends, which lost 2 bases and 9 bases, there was a span of 8 bases. The CDR3 is made up of 12 amino acids.

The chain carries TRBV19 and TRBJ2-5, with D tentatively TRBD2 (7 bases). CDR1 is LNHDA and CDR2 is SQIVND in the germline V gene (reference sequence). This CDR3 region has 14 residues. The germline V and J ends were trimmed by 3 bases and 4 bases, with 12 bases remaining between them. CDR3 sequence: CASSIWGGRETQYF. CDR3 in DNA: TGTGCCAGTAGTATTTGGGGGGGCCGAGAGACCCAGTACTTC. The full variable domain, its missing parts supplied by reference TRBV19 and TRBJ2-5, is DGGITQSPKYLFRKEGQNVTLSCEQNLNHDAMYWYRQDPGQGLRLIYYSQIVNDFQKGDIAEGYSVSREKKESFPLTVTSAQKNPTAFYLCASSIWGGRETQYFGPGTRLLVL.

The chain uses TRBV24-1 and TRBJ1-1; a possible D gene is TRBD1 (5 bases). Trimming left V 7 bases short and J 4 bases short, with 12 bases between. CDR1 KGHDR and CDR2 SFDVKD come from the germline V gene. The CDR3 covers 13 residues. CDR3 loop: CATSGGTGTEAFF. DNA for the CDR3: TGTGCCACCAGCGGGGGAACGGGCACTGAAGCTTTCTTT.

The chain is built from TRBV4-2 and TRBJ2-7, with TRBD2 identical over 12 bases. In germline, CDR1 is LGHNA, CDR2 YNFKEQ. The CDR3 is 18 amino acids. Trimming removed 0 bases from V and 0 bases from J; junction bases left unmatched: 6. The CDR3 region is CASSQDFGTSGYSYEQYF. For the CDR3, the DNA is TGTGCCAGCAGCCAAGATTTCGGGACTAGCGGGTACTCCTACGAGCAGTACTTC.

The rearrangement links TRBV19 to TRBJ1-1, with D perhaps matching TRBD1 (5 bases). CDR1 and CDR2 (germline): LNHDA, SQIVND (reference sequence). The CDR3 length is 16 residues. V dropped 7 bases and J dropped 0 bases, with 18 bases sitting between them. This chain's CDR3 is CASTQTGRGMNTEAFF. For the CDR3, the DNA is TGTGCCAGTACCCAAACAGGACGCGGCATGAACACTGAAGCTTTCTTT. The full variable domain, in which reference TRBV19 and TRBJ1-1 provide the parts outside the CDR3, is DGGITQSPKYLFRKEGQNVTLSCEQNLNHDAMYWYRQDPGQGLRLIYYSQIVNDFQKGDIAEGYSVSREKKESFPLTVTSAQKNPTAFYLCASTQTGRGMNTEAFFGQGTRLTVV.

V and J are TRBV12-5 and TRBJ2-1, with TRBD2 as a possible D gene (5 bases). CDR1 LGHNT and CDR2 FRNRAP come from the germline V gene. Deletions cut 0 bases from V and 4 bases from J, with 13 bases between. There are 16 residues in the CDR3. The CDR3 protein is CASGLVLSRGYNEQFF. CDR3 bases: TGTGCTAGTGGTTTGGTATTATCTCGGGGATACAATGAGCAGTTCTTC. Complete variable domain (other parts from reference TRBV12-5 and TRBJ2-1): DARVTQTPRHKVTEMGQEVTMRCQPILGHNTVFWYRQTMMQGLELLAYFRNRAPLDDSGMPKDRFSAEMPDATLATLKIQPSEPRDSAVYFCASGLVLSRGYNEQFFGPGTRLTVL.

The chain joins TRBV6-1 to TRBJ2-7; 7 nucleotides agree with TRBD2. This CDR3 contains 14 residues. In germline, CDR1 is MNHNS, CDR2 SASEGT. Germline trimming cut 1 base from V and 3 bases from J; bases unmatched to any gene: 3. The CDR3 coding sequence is TGTGCCAGCAGTGAAGAGGGAGGGTTCTACGAGCAGTACGTC. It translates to CASSEEGGFYEQYV.

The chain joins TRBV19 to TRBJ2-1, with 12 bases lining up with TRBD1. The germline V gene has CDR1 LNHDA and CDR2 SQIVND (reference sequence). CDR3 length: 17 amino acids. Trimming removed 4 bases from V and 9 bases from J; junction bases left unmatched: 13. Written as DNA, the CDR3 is TGTGCCAGTAGTAGCCCGGGACAGGGGGCCTTGTGGGGTGAGCAGTTCTTC. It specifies CASSSPGQGALWGEQFF.

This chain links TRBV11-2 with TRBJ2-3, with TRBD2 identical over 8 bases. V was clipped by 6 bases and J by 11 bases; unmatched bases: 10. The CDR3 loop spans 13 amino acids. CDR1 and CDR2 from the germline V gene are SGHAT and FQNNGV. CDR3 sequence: CASSSTRREGQYF. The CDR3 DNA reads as TGTGCCAGCAGTTCTACCCGACGGGAGGGGCAGTATTTT.

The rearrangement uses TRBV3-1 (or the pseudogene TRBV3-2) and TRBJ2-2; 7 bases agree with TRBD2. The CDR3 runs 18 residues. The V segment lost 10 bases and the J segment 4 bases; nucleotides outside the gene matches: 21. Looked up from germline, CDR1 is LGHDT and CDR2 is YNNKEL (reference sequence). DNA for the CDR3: TGTGCCAACACGGGGAAGGAGCGGGAACCCCAGGGCACCGGGGAGCTGTTTTTT. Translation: CANTGKEREPQGTGELFF.

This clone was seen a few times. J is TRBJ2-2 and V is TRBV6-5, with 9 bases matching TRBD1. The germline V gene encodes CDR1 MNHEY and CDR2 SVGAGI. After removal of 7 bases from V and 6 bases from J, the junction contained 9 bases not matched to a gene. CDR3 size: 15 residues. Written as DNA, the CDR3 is TGTGCCAGCACCTTCCGGGACAGGGTCCCCGGGGAGCTGTTTTTT. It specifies CASTFRDRVPGELFF.